The 14 T cell receptor beta chains given below trace back to one sample, sequenced in a study of T cells in Graves' hyperthyroidism and ophthalmopathy. The TCR beta CDR3 regions underwent amplification using RNA transcripts as the source. The HTBI primer set drove a first-round RT-PCR of the TCR CDR3. Each CDR3 protein is one row after TCRdb ran MiXCR on the multiplex PCR reads. Of a few hundred thousand distinct CDR3 sequences detected, approximately 15% appear once; the ten largest clones hold less than 70%. The specimen sequenced was blood. The origin of the receptors is a woman aged 55-69 years with Graves' ophthalmopathy.

This clonotype appeared a few times. The chain joins TRBV19 to TRBJ2-1; D remains unclear. This CDR3 contains 17 residues. Trimming took 5 bases from V and 6 from J, leaving 23 bases between them. CDR1 LNHDA and CDR2 SQIVND come from the germline V gene (reference sequence). The CDR3 DNA is TGTGCCAGTAGTTCGGACGGCCTAGAGCTACGACTCAATGAGCAGTTCTTC. This translates into CASSSDGLELRLNEQFF.

The table lists this clonotype with a few counts. V is TRBV30 and J is TRBJ2-2; D is unresolved. The V gene's germline CDR1 is GTSNPN and CDR2 SVGIG (reference sequence). Between the trimmed V and J ends, which lost 0 bases and 1 base, there was a span of 12 bases. The CDR3 spans 16 residues. CDR3 loop: CAWSVISRRNTGELFF. The CDR3 DNA sequence: TGTGCCTGGAGTGTAATCTCCAGGAGGAACACCGGGGAGCTGTTTTTT. Looking up the rest from reference TRBV30 and TRBJ2-2 gives the full variable domain: SQTIHQWPATLVQPVGSPLSLECTVEGTSNPNLYWYRQAAGRGLQLLFYSVGIGQISSEVPQNLSASRPQDRQFILSSKKLLLSDSGFYLCAWSVISRRNTGELFFGEGSRLTVL.

The chain combines TRBV15 with TRBJ1-1; a possible D gene is TRBD1 (5 bases). Germline loops: CDR1 LNHNV, CDR2 YYDKDF (reference sequence). V was cut by 0 bases and J by 6 bases, with 14 bases left in between. This CDR3 contains 15 residues. In DNA form, the CDR3 reads TGTGCCACCAGCAGAGATAGGGGTTACTCGGCTGAAGCTTTCTTT. Translated: CATSRDRGYSAEAFF.

This clonotype was detected many times. V gene TRBV11-2 combines with J gene TRBJ1-2, with D hard to call. Germline assignment: CDR1 SGHAT and CDR2 FQNNGV. CDR3 size: 13 residues. Trimming took off 5 bases at V and 5 bases at J, with 12 bases between the two ends. Written as DNA, the CDR3 is TGTGCCAGCAGCCTCTCCGCCGTATATGGCTACACCTTC. Its protein is CASSLSAVYGYTF.

The rearrangement links TRBV5-1 to TRBJ1-1, with a weak D call TRBD1 (5 bases). V lost 0 bases and J lost 7, with 16 bases in between. The CDR3 has 15 amino acids. The germline V gene encodes CDR1 SGHRS and CDR2 YFSETQ. The DNA for the CDR3 is TGCGCCAGCAGCTTGGGGGGGTTCACAGAATTTGAAGCTTTCTTT. This encodes CASSLGGFTEFEAFF.

The CDR3: CASSETGSRKLFF. CDR3 in DNA: TGCGCCAGCAGCGAAACAGGGTCCCGGAAACTGTTTTTT. The chain joins TRBV4-3 to TRBJ1-4; the D gene is possibly TRBD1 (6 bases). Trimming left V 5 bases short and J 11 bases short, with 15 bases between. The CDR3 contains 13 residues. Per the germline V gene, CDR1 is LGHNA and CDR2 is YSLEER.

This clonotype has more than one count but fewer than ten. The chain recombines TRBV4-3 with TRBJ2-1, with 11 bases aligning to TRBD2. CDR3 length: 17 residues. V lost 1 base and J lost 6; bases outside the gene matches: 8. CDR1 is LGHNA, CDR2 YSLEER, per germline. The CDR3 DNA reads as TGCGCCAGCAGCCAAGGCCGGACTAGCGGGTTTTTCAATGAGCAGTTCTTC. Protein product: CASSQGRTSGFFNEQFF.

This clonotype was seen ten or more times. Here the CDR3 reads CASSRGTSGGPHRDTQYF. In DNA, the CDR3 is TGCGCCAGCAGCCGGGGGACTAGCGGGGGGCCTCATCGAGATACGCAGTATTTT. The chain carries TRBV5-1 and TRBJ2-3; 15 nucleotides line up with TRBD2. The CDR3 is 18 amino acids. J was trimmed by 5 bases and V by 4 bases; bases with no gene match: 11. Germline CDR1 is SGHRS and CDR2 is YFSETQ.

At least ten counts were recorded for this clonotype. The CDR3 region has the DNA TGTGCCAGCAGCACCCCAAATGAGCAGTTCTTC. Translation gives CASSTPNEQFF. The rearrangement joins TRBV7-9 to TRBJ2-1; D not certain. The CDR3 is 11 residues long. Trimming left V 5 bases short and J 7 bases short, with 6 bases between. Germline assignment: CDR1 SEHNR and CDR2 FQNEAQ (reference sequence). The full variable domain, its missing parts supplied by reference TRBV7-9 and TRBJ2-1, is DTGVSQNPRHKITKRGQNVTFRCDPISEHNRLYWYRQTLGQGPEFLTYFQNEAQLEKSRLLSDRFSAERPKGSFSTLEIQRTEQGDSAMYLCASSTPNEQFFGPGTRLTVL.

In its sample, this clonotype was seen many times. The chain recombines TRBV20-1 with TRBJ2-7; maybe TRBD1 (6 bases). Germline CDR1 is DFQATT and CDR2 is SNEGSKA (reference sequence). This CDR3 has 13 amino acids. V was trimmed by 6 bases and J by 2 bases, leaving 14 bases between them. CDR3 protein: CSAPSDRTYEQYF. The CDR3 coding sequence is TGCAGTGCCCCTTCGGACAGAACCTACGAGCAGTACTTC.

This clonotype was observed at least ten times. This sequence joins TRBV29-1 and TRBJ2-1; 12 bases align to TRBD2. The CDR3 length is 15 residues. Germline V gene data show CDR1 as SQVTM and CDR2 as ANQGSEA. V lost 5 bases and J lost 5; bases outside the gene matches: 7. This chain's CDR3 is CSVTTSGRGNNEQFF. CDR3 nucleotide sequence: TGCAGCGTTACGACTAGCGGGAGAGGAAACAATGAGCAGTTCTTC.

J is TRBJ2-7 and V is TRBV14; 11 nucleotides match TRBD1. The V and J ends lost 9 bases and 0 bases, in that order; junction bases with no gene match: 1. CDR1 is SGHDN and CDR2 is FVKESK in the germline V gene. The CDR3 has 13 amino acids. CDR3 nucleotide sequence: TGTGCCAGTGGACAGGGGGCCTCCTACGAGCAGTACTTC. Its translation: CASGQGASYEQYF.

The rearrangement links TRBV4-2 to TRBJ1-2; D gene unclear. Trimming took 0 bases from V and 7 from J, leaving 15 bases between them. Per germline, CDR1 LGHNA and CDR2 YNFKEQ. The CDR3 is 15 residues long. The CDR3 DNA sequence: TGTGCCAGCAGCCAAGAAAGAGGAGGGAGCGGTGGCTACACCTTC. It translates to CASSQERGGSGGYTF.

This clonotype has at least ten counts. The chain joins TRBV20-1 to TRBJ2-3; a weak D match, TRBD2 (6 bases). With 5 bases removed from V and 1 base from J, the gap between germline ends came to 19 bases. Germline CDR1 reads DFQATT; CDR2 reads SNEGSKA (reference sequence). CDR3 length: 16 amino acids. CDR3 DNA: TGCAGTGCTGGCTACCCGTTAGCGGAGGGCACAGATACGCAGTATTTT. It codes for CSAGYPLAEGTDTQYF.